A single sample gave rise to the 5 T cell receptor beta chains below, sequenced in a study of control samples from healthy donors and cancer patients. The protocol was immunoSEQ multiplex PCR, while the TCRdb copy is restricted to in-frame clones and leaves out a portion. Of about 79,000 clones detected, approximately 93% appear once; the ten largest clones hold around 1.3%. The sequencing input was PBMCs. The source is a woman aged 40 to 49 with lung cancer.

The chain is built from TRBV30 and TRBJ1-1; tentative D call: TRBD1 (6 bases). The CDR3 sequence is 17 residues long. In germline, CDR1 is GTSNPN, CDR2 SVGIG (reference sequence). Deletions cut 4 bases from V and 1 base from J, with 22 bases between. CDR3 sequence: CAWKISENRVGNTEAFF. In nucleotides, the CDR3 is TGTGCCTGGAAAATATCTGAAAACAGGGTGGGGAACACTGAAGCTTTCTTT.

The chain has TRBV24-1 and TRBJ2-1, with D unclear. Trimming removed 7 bases from V and 0 bases from J, with 12 bases in between. The CDR3 is 15 amino acids. Germline CDR1 is KGHDR and CDR2 is SFDVKD. CDR3 DNA sequence: TGTGCCACCAGCGCCGCTATTAGCTCCTACAATGAGCAGTTCTTC. It is translated as CATSAAISSYNEQFF.

Details on this clone: This same CDR3 is encoded by further DNA sequences in the sample. The rearrangement joins TRBV5-1 to TRBJ1-1; 10 nucleotides agree with TRBD1. Losses at the gene ends were 1 base for V and 0 bases for J; bases not matched to a gene: 3. Germline V gene data show CDR1 as SGHRS and CDR2 as YFSETQ. The length of the CDR3 is 16 residues. The CDR3 region is CASSLTTGGMNTEAFF. The CDR3 DNA sequence: TGCGCCAGCAGCTTGACGACAGGGGGCATGAACACTGAAGCTTTCTTT.

The V gene is TRBV6-6, the J gene TRBJ2-7; TRBD1 matches 10 bases. V lost 8 bases and J lost 3; bases outside the gene matches: 4. From germline, CDR1 is MNHNY and CDR2 SVGAGI (reference sequence). The CDR3 extends over 13 amino acids. CDR3 in amino acids: CASRTGGNYEQYF. The CDR3 region has the DNA TGTGCCAGCCGGACAGGGGGTAACTACGAGCAGTACTTC.

In regard to this clone: Relative to the germline gene, one junction end is altered; a read error may explain this. At the DNA level, this CDR3 is encoded by other sequences in the same sample as well. The rearrangement joins TRBV6-5 to TRBJ1-5; D not resolved. In germline, CDR1 is MNHEY, CDR2 SVGAGI. The CDR3 length is 14 residues. CDR3: CASRDGGSNQPQHF. The CDR3 DNA is TGTGCCAGCAGAGATGGTGGTAGCAATCAACCCCAGCATTTT.